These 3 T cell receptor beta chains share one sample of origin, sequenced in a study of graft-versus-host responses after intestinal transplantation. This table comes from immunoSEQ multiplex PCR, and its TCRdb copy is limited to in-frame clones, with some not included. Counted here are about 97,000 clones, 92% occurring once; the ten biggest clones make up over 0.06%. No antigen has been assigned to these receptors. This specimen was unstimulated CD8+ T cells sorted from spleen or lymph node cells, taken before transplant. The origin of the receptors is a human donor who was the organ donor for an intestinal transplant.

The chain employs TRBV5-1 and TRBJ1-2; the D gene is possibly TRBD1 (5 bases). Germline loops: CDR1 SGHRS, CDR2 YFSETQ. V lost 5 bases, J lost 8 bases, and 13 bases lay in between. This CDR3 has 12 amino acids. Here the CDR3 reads CASSSTTEGYTF. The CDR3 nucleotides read TGCGCCAGCAGTTCCACGACAGAAGGCTACACCTTC. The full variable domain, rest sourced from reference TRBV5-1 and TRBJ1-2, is KAGVTQTPRYLIKTRGQQVTLSCSPISGHRSVSWYQQTPGQGLQFLFEYFSETQRNKGNFPGRFSGRQFSNSRSEMNVSTLELGDSALYLCASSSTTEGYTFGSGTRLTVV.

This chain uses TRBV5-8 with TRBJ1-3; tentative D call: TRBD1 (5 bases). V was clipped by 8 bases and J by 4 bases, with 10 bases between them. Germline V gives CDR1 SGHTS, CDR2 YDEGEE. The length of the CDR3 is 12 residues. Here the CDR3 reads CARPGRGNTIYF. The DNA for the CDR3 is TGTGCCAGACCAGGGCGCGGAAACACCATATATTTT.

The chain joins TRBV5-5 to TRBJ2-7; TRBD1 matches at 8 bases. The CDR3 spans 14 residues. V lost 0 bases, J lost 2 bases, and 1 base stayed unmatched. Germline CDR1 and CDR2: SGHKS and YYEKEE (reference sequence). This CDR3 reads CASSLGRGPYEQYF. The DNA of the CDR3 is TGTGCCAGCAGCTTGGGCAGGGGGCCCTACGAGCAGTACTTC.